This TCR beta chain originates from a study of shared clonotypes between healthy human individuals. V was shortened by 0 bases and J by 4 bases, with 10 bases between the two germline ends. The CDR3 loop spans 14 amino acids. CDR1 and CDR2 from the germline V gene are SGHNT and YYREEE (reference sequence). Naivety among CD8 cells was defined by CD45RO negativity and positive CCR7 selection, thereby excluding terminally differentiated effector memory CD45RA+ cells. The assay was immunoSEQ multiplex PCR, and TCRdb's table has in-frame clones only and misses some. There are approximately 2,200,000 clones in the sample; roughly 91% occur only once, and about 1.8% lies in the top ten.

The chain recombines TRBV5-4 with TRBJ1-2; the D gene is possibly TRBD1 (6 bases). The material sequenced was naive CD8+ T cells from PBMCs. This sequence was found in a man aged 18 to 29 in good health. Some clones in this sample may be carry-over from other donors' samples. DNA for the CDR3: TGTGCCAGCAGCTTGGTAGGGACACTCTATGGCTACACCTTC. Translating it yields CASSLVGTLYGYTF.